The present T cell receptor (beta chain) was sequenced within a study of T-cell memory formation after mild COVID-19. The germline CDR1 and CDR2 sequences are MGHRA and YSYEKL. J was trimmed by 4 bases and V by 0 bases; bases with no gene match: 11. This CDR3 is 17 amino acids long. TCRdb re-called the 5' RACE reads with MiXCR, one entry per CDR3 protein. The sample includes about 350,000 distinct CDR3 sequences, 25% to 30% seen only once; the top ten take roughly 14%. This sequence was found in an adult woman who had mild COVID-19 (a few samples of this study predate the infection). Cell type and time point are not known. The J gene is TRBJ1-2, the V gene TRBV4-1; TRBD1 aligns across 7 bases. Sequencing was performed on PBMCs or a T cell subset sorted from them (not recorded which). The CDR3: CASSQDRGDHRGYGYTF. The DNA for the CDR3 is TGCGCCAGCAGCCAAGACAGGGGGGATCATCGTGGCTATGGCTACACCTTC.